The 25 T cell receptor beta chains below were found in one sample sequenced in a study of control samples from healthy donors and cancer patients. Produced via immunoSEQ multiplex PCR; TCRdb's table is partial and in-frame only. Of around 67,000 clones listed, roughly 89% are singletons. What was sequenced was PBMCs. The receptors stem from a man between 60 and 75 years old with colorectal cancer.

This rearrangement joins TRBV28 to TRBJ1-2, with 11 bases that match TRBD1. Per germline, CDR1 MDHEN and CDR2 SYDVKM. The length of the CDR3 is 15 residues. The J segment lost 8 bases and the V segment lost 5 bases, leaving 10 bases of the junction unmatched. CDR3 amino acids: CASSPPGTGGYGYTF. In DNA form, the CDR3 reads TGTGCCAGCAGTCCCCCAGGGACAGGGGGATACGGCTACACCTTC.

The V call is TRBV6-1, the J call TRBJ1-4, with D possibly being TRBD1 (5 bases). This CDR3 contains 15 residues. Germline CDR1 is MNHNS and CDR2 is SASEGT. V was clipped by 6 bases and J by 0 bases, with 11 bases between them. CDR3 protein: CASRRDLATNEKLFF. The DNA of the CDR3 is TGTGCCAGCAGGCGGGACTTAGCAACTAATGAAAAACTGTTTTTT.

This chain connects TRBV10-3 to TRBJ2-7, with 9 bases identical to TRBD2. The V gene's germline CDR1 is ENHRY and CDR2 SYGVKD. CDR3 size: 15 residues. Trimming cost V 7 bases and J 3 bases; bases outside gene matches: 10. CDR3 amino acids: CAITKTSGGIYEQYF. The CDR3 region has the DNA TGTGCCATCACCAAGACTAGCGGTGGGATCTACGAGCAGTACTTC.

This sequence joins TRBV7-9 and TRBJ2-7; D not resolved. Trimming removed 5 bases from V and 9 bases from J, with 11 bases in between. The length of the CDR3 is 11 residues. CDR1 is SEHNR and CDR2 is FQNEAQ in the germline V gene (reference sequence). CDR3 sequence: CASSPLFVQYF. In nucleotides, the CDR3 is TGTGCCAGCAGCCCACTTTTCGTGCAGTACTTC.

This sequence joins TRBV5-8 and TRBJ1-5; no firm D call. V shed 0 bases and J shed 7 bases, with 8 bases lying between them. The germline V gene encodes CDR1 SGHTS and CDR2 YDEGEE. The CDR3 has 13 amino acids. CDR3 region: CASSLGPDQPQHF. Written as DNA, the CDR3 is TGTGCCAGCAGCTTGGGGCCGGACCAGCCCCAGCATTTT.

This chain links TRBV13 with TRBJ1-3; TRBD1 is a possible D gene (5 bases). There are 14 residues in the CDR3. Trimming pared 1 base from V and 2 bases from J, leaving 6 bases between. Germline V lookup: CDR1 PRHDT, CDR2 FYEKMQ (reference sequence). The CDR3 sequence: CASSLVGAGNTIYF. The CDR3 coding sequence is TGTGCCAGCAGCTTAGTGGGGGCTGGAAACACCATATATTTT.

This chain joins TRBV5-1 and TRBJ2-2; perhaps TRBD2 as D (5 bases). Germline CDR1 reads SGHRS; CDR2 reads YFSETQ. The CDR3 sequence is 16 residues long. V was pared by 0 bases and J by 3 bases, with 12 bases between. DNA for the CDR3: TGCGCCAGCAGCTTGGTGGGCTCCGGGGACACCGGGGAGCTGTTTTTT. This sequence encodes CASSLVGSGDTGELFF.

The rearrangement joins TRBV28 to TRBJ1-6; D might be TRBD1 (6 bases). This CDR3 has 14 residues. V shed 2 bases and J shed 10 bases, with 12 bases lying between them. Germline V gene lookup returns CDR1 MDHEN and CDR2 SYDVKM. CDR3 DNA: TGTGCCAGCAGTTTACTGACACAGGGATCACCCCTCCACTTT. It is translated as CASSLLTQGSPLHF.

This chain links TRBV18 with TRBJ2-5, with 8 nucleotides matching TRBD1. The V gene's germline CDR1 is KGHSH and CDR2 LQKENI. The CDR3 has 16 amino acids. V gave up 3 bases and J gave up 4 bases; unmatched junction bases: 10. For the CDR3, the DNA is TGTGCCAGCTCACCCAGCGATCAGGGGGCAGGAGAGACCCAGTACTTC. Protein: CASSPSDQGAGETQYF.

This chain joins TRBV9 and TRBJ2-3; D possibly corresponds to TRBD2 (6 bases). V was pared by 2 bases and J by 2 bases, with 15 bases between. The CDR3 runs 16 residues. Germline V gives CDR1 SGDLS, CDR2 YYNGEE. The CDR3 loop reads CASSVLGGEPTDTQYF. CDR3 nucleotides: TGTGCCAGCAGCGTCCTCGGGGGAGAGCCCACAGATACGCAGTATTTT.

The CDR3 loop is CASSLAAGYGYTF. DNA of the CDR3: TGTGCCAGCAGTTTAGCAGCCGGGTACGGCTACACCTTC. The gene calls are TRBV12-3 or TRBV12-4 and TRBJ1-2, with D unresolved. V lost 0 bases and J 8 bases, leaving 10 bases between the germline ends. The CDR3 has 13 amino acids.

CDR3: CASSLAWNTDTQYF. The CDR3 region has the DNA TGTGCCAGCAGCTTGGCCTGGAACACAGATACGCAGTATTTT. This chain joins TRBV5-5 and TRBJ2-3; D is uncertain. The germline V and J ends were trimmed by 0 bases and 2 bases, with 7 bases remaining between them. Germline assignment: CDR1 SGHKS and CDR2 YYEKEE (reference sequence). The CDR3 contains 14 residues.

The CDR3 DNA reads as TGTGCCAGCAGCCCGACAGAATACTACGAGCAGTACTTC. It codes for CASSPTEYYEQYF. This sequence joins TRBV28 and TRBJ2-7, with a weak D call TRBD1 (5 bases). V was clipped by 6 bases and J by 3 bases, with 12 bases between them. This CDR3 region has 13 residues. From germline, CDR1 is MDHEN and CDR2 SYDVKM.

The V call is TRBV7-7, the J call TRBJ1-3; TRBD1 agrees at 9 bases. Trimming cost V 5 bases and J 3 bases; bases outside gene matches: 5. This CDR3 spans 15 amino acids. CDR1 is SSHAT and CDR2 is FNYEAQ in the germline V gene (reference sequence). The CDR3 sequence is CASSPGQGFGNTIYF. CDR3 nucleotides: TGTGCCAGCAGCCCGGGACAGGGATTTGGAAACACCATATATTTT.

J is TRBJ2-1 and V is TRBV4-1, with D tentatively TRBD2 (5 bases). V was pared by 0 bases and J by 7 bases, with 16 bases between. Per the germline V gene, CDR1 is MGHRA and CDR2 is YSYEKL. CDR3 length: 16 amino acids. The CDR3 DNA is TGCGCCAGCAGCCAAGATCCGATCCCCCCGGGGAATGAGCAGTTCTTC. It translates to CASSQDPIPPGNEQFF.

The chain joins TRBV5-1 to TRBJ2-1; TRBD2 agrees at 7 bases. Germline CDR1 SGHRS, CDR2 YFSETQ. CDR3 length: 13 residues. J was trimmed by 12 bases and V by 5 bases; bases with no gene match: 11. CDR3 sequence: CASSFGRDYMQFF. CDR3 bases: TGCGCCAGCAGTTTTGGCCGGGACTACATGCAGTTCTTC.

The rearrangement joins TRBV12-3 or TRBV12-4 to TRBJ1-1; perhaps TRBD1 as D (6 bases). The CDR3 length is 13 residues. With 2 bases removed from V and 11 bases from J, the gap between germline ends came to 15 bases. Written as DNA, the CDR3 is TGTGCCAGCAGTTTAATGGGCAGGGGAGTTGCTTTCTTT. This sequence encodes CASSLMGRGVAFF.

The gene calls are TRBV30 and TRBJ2-7; the D gene is possibly TRBD1 (5 bases). The germline V and J ends were trimmed by 0 bases and 2 bases, with 11 bases remaining between them. CDR1 GTSNPN and CDR2 SVGIG come from the germline V gene (reference sequence). The CDR3 consists of 14 residues. Here the CDR3 reads CAWSVSGFPYEQYF. The CDR3 DNA follows: TGTGCCTGGAGTGTATCAGGGTTCCCCTACGAGCAGTACTTC. The variable domain in full, completed from reference TRBV30 and TRBJ2-7, reads SQTIHQWPATLVQPVGSPLSLECTVEGTSNPNLYWYRQAAGRGLQLLFYSVGIGQISSEVPQNLSASRPQDRQFILSSKKLLLSDSGFYLCAWSVSGFPYEQYFGPGTRLTVT.

Here the CDR3 reads CASSQVLGSEQYF. DNA of the CDR3: TGTGCCAGCAGCCAAGTGCTAGGGAGCGAGCAGTACTTC. The V and J genes are TRBV14 and TRBJ2-7, with a tentative D call TRBD2 (5 bases). Germline CDR1 reads SGHDN; CDR2 reads FVKESK. The germline V and J ends were trimmed by 1 base and 6 bases, with 10 bases remaining between them. The CDR3 is 13 amino acids.

The chain uses TRBV4-3 and TRBJ1-5, with D hard to call. The CDR3 has 13 amino acids. V was clipped by 2 bases and J by 5 bases, with 7 bases between them. Germline V gene sequence: CDR1 LGHNA, CDR2 YSLEER. For the CDR3, the DNA is TGCGCCAGCAGCCAATGGATGGATCAGCCCCAGCATTTT. It specifies CASSQWMDQPQHF.

The rearrangement links TRBV28 to TRBJ1-2, with a tentative D call TRBD1 (5 bases). The CDR3 is 15 residues long. CDR1 and CDR2 (germline): MDHEN, SYDVKM. Trimming cost V 7 bases and J 1 base, with 16 bases left between them. CDR3 protein: CASTPGGRYNYGYTF. In nucleotides, the CDR3 is TGTGCCAGCACCCCTGGGGGGAGGTATAACTATGGCTACACCTTC.

V usage is TRBV5-5 and J usage is TRBJ2-5; TRBD2 aligns across 9 bases. The CDR3 extends over 14 amino acids. V shed 4 bases, J shed 5 bases, and the junction held 6 bases outside the gene matches. Germline V lookup: CDR1 SGHKS, CDR2 YYEKEE (reference sequence). The CDR3 is CASSGGGARETQYF. The DNA of the CDR3 is TGTGCCAGCAGCGGCGGGGGGGCTCGGGAGACCCAGTACTTC.

Only one count was recorded for this clone. The V call is TRBV6-1, the J call TRBJ1-6; maybe TRBD1 (5 bases). Trimming removed 2 bases from V and 0 bases from J, with 11 bases in between. The germline V gene has CDR1 MNHNS and CDR2 SASEGT. CDR3 length: 17 residues. CDR3 loop: CASSERGRSSYNSPLHF. DNA for the CDR3: TGTGCCAGCAGTGAAAGGGGCAGGAGCTCCTATAATTCACCCCTCCACTTT.

The chain has TRBV27 and TRBJ2-5; 7 bases line up with TRBD2. Per the germline V gene, CDR1 is MNHEY and CDR2 is SMNVEV (reference sequence). The CDR3 is made up of 15 amino acids. The junction had 11 bases not matched to a gene; V was cut back by 6 bases and J by 4 bases. CDR3 nucleotide sequence: TGTGCCAGCAGGATCCTGGGCGGGGGAGGAGAGACCCAGTACTTC. Translating it yields CASRILGGGGETQYF.

The chain is built from TRBV7-9 and TRBJ1-6; tentative D call: TRBD1 (6 bases). Trimming removed 5 bases at V and 7 bases at J, with 15 bases between. Germline CDR1 SEHNR, CDR2 FQNEAQ (reference sequence). The CDR3 loop spans 15 amino acids. Here the CDR3 DNA reads TGTGCCAGCAGCCGTTCGGGGGCGGACAATTCACCCCTCCACTTT. Translating it yields CASSRSGADNSPLHF.